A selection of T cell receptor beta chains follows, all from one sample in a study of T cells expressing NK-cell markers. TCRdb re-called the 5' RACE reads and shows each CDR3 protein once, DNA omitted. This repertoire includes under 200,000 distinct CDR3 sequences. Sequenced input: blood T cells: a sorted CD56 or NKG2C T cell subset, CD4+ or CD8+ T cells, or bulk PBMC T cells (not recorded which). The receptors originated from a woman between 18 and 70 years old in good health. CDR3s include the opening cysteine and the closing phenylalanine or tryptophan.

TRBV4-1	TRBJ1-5	CASSQDKGQSSRQPQHF
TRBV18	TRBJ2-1	CASSPNSGGSNEQFF
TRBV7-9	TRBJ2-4	CASSLGGSGAKNIQYF
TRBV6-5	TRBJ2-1	CASSSRGQGIWEQFF
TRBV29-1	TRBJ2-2	CSVGGQTTNTGELFF
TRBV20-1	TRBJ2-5	CSASSGLKETQYF
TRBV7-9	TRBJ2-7	CASDDGYEQYF
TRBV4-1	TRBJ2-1	CASSQEEPSGGYNEQFF
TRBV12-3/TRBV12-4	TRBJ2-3	CASSLGQSSDTQYF
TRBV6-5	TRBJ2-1	CASSFQLSGIYNEQFF
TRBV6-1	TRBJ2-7	CASRLGLAEYEQYF